The TCR beta chain under discussion was sequenced for a study of identical twins. TCRdb processed the 5' RACE reads anew with MiXCR; each CDR3 protein has one entry. The data contain around 250,000 distinct CDR3 sequences, approximately 5.9% of them seen just once; the ten biggest clones take up more than 14%. Trimming cost V 6 bases and J 5 bases, with 13 bases left between them. Germline V gives CDR1 SEHNR, CDR2 FQNEAQ (reference sequence). The CDR3 length is 13 residues. There are a few counts of this clonotype. These data also formed part of another study, on T cells expressing NK-cell markers. That study reports: In the group of eight sequenced donors, seven were HCMV-seropositive and one was seronegative. Several experiments added an anti-gamma-delta TCR antibody to sort only alpha-beta TCR T cells.

The chain employs TRBV7-9 and TRBJ1-1, with D possibly TRBD1 on 6 matching bases. The sequenced sample was CD8+ T cells sorted from blood. The clonotype originates from a woman aged 18-35 years in good health. The DNA of the CDR3 is TGTGCCAGCAGACGGCAGGGGCGGACTGAAGCTTTCTTT. Protein sequence: CASRRQGRTEAFF.